The rows below give T cell receptor beta chains drawn from one sample of a study of cytomegalovirus exposure and HLA in healthy donors. The assay was immunoSEQ multiplex PCR, and TCRdb's table has in-frame clones only and misses some. The sample has 95,000 to 150,000 clones, roughly 80% seen once. Sample: PBMCs. The receptors shown here come from a female donor in good health and CMV-seropositive. Both conserved end residues are part of each CDR3. The D gene is left open where the match is weak. Only some rows state a clone size, as once, few, many or a class for expanded clones.

j_call	clone_size	d_call	v_call	cdr3_nt	cdr3_aa
TRBJ1-4	.	TRBD1	TRBV4-2	TGTGCCAGCAGCCAAGCCGACAGGGGAGAGGAAAAACTGTTTTTT	CASSQADRGEEKLFF
TRBJ1-2	.	TRBD1	TRBV11-2	TGTGCCAGCAGCCTCCGCCCGGGACAGGGGGACGGTGGCTACACCTTC	CASSLRPGQGDGGYTF
TRBJ2-7	.	TRBD1	TRBV15	TGTGCCACCAGCAGAGATACCGGGACAGGGAACGAGCAGTACTTC	CATSRDTGTGNEQYF
TRBJ1-1	.	.	TRBV5-5	TGTGCCAGCAGCTTAGGGGAGGGTATAGCTTTCTTT	CASSLGEGIAFF
TRBJ1-2	.	TRBD1	TRBV9	TGTGCCAGCAGCGAGCGGACAGGGGACTATGGCTACACCTTC	CASSERTGDYGYTF
TRBJ1-1	.	.	TRBV28	TGTGCCAGCAGTTTAGGTGGCAAACAGAACACTGAAGCTTTCTTT	CASSLGGKQNTEAFF
TRBJ2-1	.	TRBD2	TRBV6-5	TGTGCCAGCAGGCGGGAGACCCACAATGAGCAGTTCTTC	CASRRETHNEQFF
TRBJ1-4	.	.	TRBV5-1	TGCGCCAGCAGCTTGGAATCCACAAACAATGAAAAACTGTTTTTT	CASSLESTNNEKLFF
TRBJ2-6	.	.	TRBV19	TGTGCCAGTAGCCTATTACCGTCTGGGGCCAACGTCCTGACTTTC	CASSLLPSGANVLTF
TRBJ1-5	.	.	TRBV6-6	TGTGCCAGCAGTTACTCGATTCACGGACAGAATCAGCCCCAGCATTTT	CASSYSIHGQNQPQHF
TRBJ2-1	.	TRBD2	TRBV27	TGTGCCAGCAGTTTGCTTCTAGCGGGGGGCTACAATGAGCAGTTCTTC	CASSLLLAGGYNEQFF
TRBJ1-1	.	.	TRBV9	TGTGCCAGCAGCGTAGACGGGTACACTGAAGCTTTCTTT	CASSVDGYTEAFF
TRBJ1-5	.	TRBD1	TRBV18	TGTGCCAGCTCACCGCTGGCCCCATACGGGACAGGGGGTGATCAGCCCCAGCATTTT	CASSPLAPYGTGGDQPQHF
TRBJ2-3	.	TRBD1	TRBV10-3	TGTGCCATCAAAAAATGGCAGGGGGCCGAAGATACGCAGTATTTT	CAIKKWQGAEDTQYF
TRBJ2-5	.	.	TRBV14	TGTGCCAGCAGCCCCTCTACCCACTCACAGACCCAGTACTTC	CASSPSTHSQTQYF
TRBJ1-1	once	TRBD1	TRBV30	TGTGCCTGGGGACAGGCGGGAACTGAAGCTTTCTTT	CAWGQAGTEAFF
TRBJ1-5	.	.	TRBV7-2	TGTGCCAGCAGCTTTACAGGGTTGAGCAATCAGCCCCAGCATTTT	CASSFTGLSNQPQHF
TRBJ1-2	.	.	TRBV7-9	TGTGCCAGCAGCTTAGAGGGGGGGTTACAAGGCTACACCTTC	CASSLEGGLQGYTF
TRBJ1-1	.	.	TRBV7-3	TGTGCCAGCAGCTTAACCCCCGGACATGCCGAAGCTTTCTTT	CASSLTPGHAEAFF
TRBJ1-6	.	TRBD1	TRBV5-1	TGCGCCAGCAGCACTCAGACAGGGGGGTCTAATTCACCCCTCCACTTT	CASSTQTGGSNSPLHF
TRBJ2-3	.	.	TRBV5-1	TGCGCCAGCAGCTTACCCACAGGGACAGATACGCAGTATTTT	CASSLPTGTDTQYF
TRBJ2-7	.	TRBD1	TRBV28	TGTGCCAGCAGACGCTACAGGGGCTTGTACGAGCAGTACTTC	CASRRYRGLYEQYF
TRBJ1-1	.	TRBD1	TRBV5-1	TGCGCCAGCAGCAGAGGGACAGGGACGCACATGAACACTGAAGCTTTCTTT	CASSRGTGTHMNTEAFF
TRBJ2-5	.	TRBD1	TRBV5-1	TGCGCCAGCAGCTTGGTAGCCGGGGGTACAGGGGGAGAGACCCAGTACTTC	CASSLVAGGTGGETQYF
TRBJ1-4	.	.	TRBV4-3	TGCGCCAGCAGCAGGGGGACACTCCAAACTAATGAAAAACTGTTTTTT	CASSRGTLQTNEKLFF
TRBJ1-2	.	.	TRBV2	TGTGCCAGCAGCGTCACAACGGGATTCTACACCTTC	CASSVTTGFYTF
TRBJ2-5	once	.	TRBV7-9	TGTGCCAGCAGCTTATTCGGGGAAGAGACCCAGTACTTC	CASSLFGEETQYF
TRBJ2-1	.	TRBD2	TRBV28	TGTGCCAGCAGTTCGACTAGCGGGGGCTATGAGCAGTTCTTC	CASSSTSGGYEQFF